Below, 32 T cell receptor beta chains from the same sample are listed, as sequenced in a study of T cell clonality in common variable immunodeficiency (dated by TCRdb to the mid-2010s). Libraries were made using the immunoSEQ multiplex PCR assay. TCRdb holds this immuneACCESS table with in-frame rearrangements only. Some clones are missing; in checked studies, unresolved V genes explain under half, and the rest has no known cause. This sample includes about 35,000 clones, and none of them was observed just once. Around a tenth of the sample rests with the top ten. The sample was peripheral blood mononuclear cells. Every receptor here comes from a person aged 18 to 75 in good health.

This clone occurred many times. The CDR3 end lies 3 residues beyond the end of the read and is filled in from the germline J gene. V gene TRBV10-1 combines with J gene TRBJ1-1; a possible D gene is TRBD1 (6 bases). This CDR3 has 14 amino acids. Trimming removed 6 bases at V and 0 bases at J, with 11 bases between. CDR1 and CDR2 from the germline V gene are WNHNN and SYGVQD (reference sequence). The covered CDR3 bases are TGCGCCAGCAGGATAAGGGGGATGAACACTGAA. Translated, it gives CASRIRGMNTE. From start to end, the CDR3 is CASRIRGMNTEAFF.

This clone was recorded many times. The sequence runs out 3 residues before the end of the CDR3; the remainder is reconstructed from the germline J gene. This sequence joins TRBV13 and TRBJ2-5; TRBD2 matches at 10 bases. The CDR3 is 18 residues long. After removal of 5 bases from V and 5 bases from J, the junction contained 17 bases not matched to a gene. The germline CDR1 and CDR2 sequences are PRHDT and FYEKMQ (reference sequence). The sequenced part of the CDR3 DNA is TGTGCCAGCAGCCCGACGGGGCTAGCGGGAGTTGAGGCGGAGACC. It specifies CASSPTGLAGVEAET. The CDR3 in its entirety is CASSPTGLAGVEAETQYF.

This clone was recorded at least ten times. The DNA ends 3 residues before the CDR3 does, and the rest of the CDR3 is filled in from the germline J gene. V and J are TRBV5-5 and TRBJ1-1, with D maybe TRBD1 (6 bases). The CDR3 is 12 amino acids. Germline CDR1 and CDR2: SGHKS and YYEKEE (reference sequence). The V and J ends lost 5 bases and 7 bases respectively, with 12 bases between them. The sequenced CDR3 bases are TGTGCCAGCAGAACCCAGGGGTATGAA. It codes for CASRTQGYE. The entire CDR3 is CASRTQGYEAFF.

Ten or more counts support this clone. With the read ending 3 residues before the CDR3 end, the germline J gene is used to fill in that end. The chain is built from TRBV30 and TRBJ2-7, with a tentative D call TRBD2 (6 bases). Trimming shortened V by 1 base and J by 5 bases, and 6 bases separated the two germline ends. The CDR3 extends over 11 amino acids. Germline V gene data show CDR1 as GTSNPN and CDR2 as SVGIG (reference sequence). The CDR3: CAWSGLDEQYF. The CDR3 DNA, read in part, is TGTGCCTGGAGTGGACTAGACGAG.

This clone appeared many times. The read ends 3 residues early relative to the CDR3; the germline J gene fills the gap. The chain joins TRBV12-3 or TRBV12-4 to TRBJ2-5; D is perhaps TRBD1 (5 bases). The V end lost 6 bases, the J end lost 3 bases, and 20 bases lay between the germline ends. There are 16 residues in the CDR3. The CDR3 bases that were read are TGTGCCAGCAGCCCTTCCCCCGGGCAGGGCGAAGAGACC. This codes for CASSPSPGQGEET. The whole CDR3 reads CASSPSPGQGEETQYF.

Concerning this clone itself: Read data end 3 residues before the CDR3 end; the end is taken from the germline J gene. The rearrangement joins TRBV5-6 to TRBJ2-7; D is perhaps TRBD2 (5 bases). V was trimmed by 2 bases and J by 4 bases, leaving 13 bases between them. The germline CDR1 and CDR2 sequences are SGHDT and YYEEEE. The CDR3 runs 14 residues. This CDR3 is CASSFGLQAYEQYF. The sequenced CDR3 bases are TGTGCCAGCAGCTTTGGACTTCAGGCATACGAG.

This clone was detected ten times or more. The CDR3 end falls 3 residues outside the read, so it is completed with the germline J gene. The V gene is TRBV7-7, the J gene TRBJ2-2; TRBD1 matches at 7 bases. Germline V lookup: CDR1 SSHAT, CDR2 FNYEAQ (reference sequence). The CDR3 extends over 13 amino acids. The sequenced CDR3 bases are TGTGCAACCGGGACAGTAAACACCGGGGAG. It is translated as CATGTVNTGE. The CDR3, in full, reads CATGTVNTGELFF.

This clone was picked up many times. The CDR3 end is not reached by the read, which stops 3 residues before it; the germline J gene fills it in. The gene calls are TRBV13 and TRBJ2-1; 9 nucleotides agree with TRBD1. Germline assignment: CDR1 PRHDT and CDR2 FYEKMQ (reference sequence). The CDR3 contains 15 residues. The ends lost 6 bases at V and 8 bases at J; junction bases unmatched: 11. The CDR3 bases that were read are TGTGCCAGCAGTCGGGCCGGACAGGGGAGCGATGAG. Translated, it gives CASSRAGQGSDE. The entire CDR3 protein is CASSRAGQGSDEQFF.

This clone was seen many times. From the germline J gene comes the end of the CDR3, since the read stops 3 residues before it. V usage is TRBV5-1 and J usage is TRBJ2-4; 7 nucleotides line up with TRBD2. The CDR3 covers 15 residues. Germline V CDR1 and CDR2: SGHRS, YFSETQ. The CDR3 sequence: CASSPSAGSGETQYF. The sequenced part of the CDR3 DNA is TGCGCCAGCAGCCCTTCAGCGGGGAGTGGAGAGACT.

This clone was seen repeatedly, ten times or more. The CDR3 extends 3 residues past the end of the read, so its final part is completed from the germline J gene. The chain employs TRBV7-6 and TRBJ2-6; D is ambiguous. Germline V gene sequence: CDR1 SGHVS, CDR2 FNYEAQ. The CDR3 contains 14 residues. V was pared by 6 bases and J by 1 base, with 7 bases between. CDR3 protein: CASSQDSGANVLTF. The DNA read from the CDR3 is TGTGCCAGCAGTCAGGATTCTGGGGCCAACGTC.

In this sample, this clone turned up many times. The CDR3 end lies 3 residues beyond the end of the read and is filled in from the germline J gene. The chain recombines TRBV5-1 with TRBJ1-2, with 7 bases that match TRBD1. The germline V gene encodes CDR1 SGHRS and CDR2 YFSETQ. This CDR3 has 14 residues. CDR3: CASSLSQGRKDYTF. The DNA read from the CDR3 is TGCGCCAGCAGCTTGTCACAGGGGCGAAAGGAC.

This clone was counted ten times or more. Read sequence stops 3 residues before the CDR3 end, and the germline J gene provides the missing end. V usage is TRBV7-3 and J usage is TRBJ2-5, with TRBD2 matching over 7 bases. Trimming at V came to 3 bases and at J to 1 base, leaving 5 bases not matched to a gene. CDR3 length: 15 amino acids. Germline V gene lookup returns CDR1 SGHTA and CDR2 FQGTGA. Partial CDR3 DNA: TGTGCCAGCAGCTTTGGGAGGGGCCCCCAAGAGACC. Protein sequence: CASSFGRGPQET. The CDR3 in full is CASSFGRGPQETQYF.

This clone was observed many times. The CDR3 end falls 3 residues outside the read, so it is completed with the germline J gene. The chain joins TRBV6-2 or TRBV6-3 to TRBJ1-1; D possibly corresponds to TRBD1 (5 bases). The CDR3 contains 17 residues. The germline V gene has CDR1 MNHEY and CDR2 SVGEGT. The V end was cut by 2 bases, the J end by 3 bases, with 19 bases between. This CDR3 is CASSYAIRVALDTEAFF. The sequenced CDR3 bases are TGTGCCAGCAGTTACGCCATCAGGGTGGCTCTCGACACTGAA.

At least ten counts were recorded for this clone. The read halts 3 residues ahead of the CDR3 end, with the missing end drawn from the germline J gene. The genes are TRBV2 and TRBJ2-6; D not resolved. V lost 6 bases to trimming and J lost 0 bases, with 9 bases between them. The CDR3 length is 15 residues. Germline V lookup: CDR1 SNHLY, CDR2 FYNNEI. Partial CDR3 DNA: TGTGCCAGCAGCCTTCGTAGCTCTGGGGCCAACGTC. Translating it yields CASSLRSSGANV. The full CDR3 protein is CASSLRSSGANVLTF.

This clone showed up many times. The read halts 3 residues ahead of the CDR3 end, with the missing end drawn from the germline J gene. The V call is TRBV19, the J call TRBJ1-1, with D tentatively TRBD1 (6 bases). V was pared by 3 bases and J by 0 bases, with 17 bases between. CDR3 length: 17 amino acids. Germline V gene lookup returns CDR1 LNHDA and CDR2 SQIVND (reference sequence). This CDR3 reads CASSIPPRGPVNTEAFF. The CDR3 DNA, read in part, is TGTGCCAGTAGTATCCCCCCCAGGGGACCGGTGAACACTGAA.

This clone was found a few times. The read halts 3 residues ahead of the CDR3 end, with the missing end drawn from the germline J gene. The chain carries TRBV5-1 and TRBJ2-7, with 13 nucleotides matching TRBD2. V shed 4 bases and J 3 bases; nucleotides not matched to a gene: 7. CDR3 length equals 16 residues. CDR1 SGHRS and CDR2 YFSETQ come from the germline V gene. The CDR3 here is CASSMGLAGFVYEQYF. The DNA read from the CDR3 is TGCGCCAGCAGCATGGGACTAGCGGGGTTTGTCTACGAG. The full variable domain, with the rest looked up from reference TRBV5-1 and TRBJ2-7, is KAGVTQTPRYLIKTRGQQVTLSCSPISGHRSVSWYQQTPGQGLQFLFEYFSETQRNKGNFPGRFSGRQFSNSRSEMNVSTLELGDSALYLCASSMGLAGFVYEQYFGPGTRLTVT.

This clone came up many times. The read comes to an end 3 residues before the CDR3 does, leaving the germline J gene to fill in the end. V usage is TRBV14 and J usage is TRBJ2-7; D is unresolved. Germline V gene sequence: CDR1 SGHDN, CDR2 FVKESK. The CDR3 has 14 residues. Trimming stripped 8 bases from V and 3 bases from J, with 17 bases between. This CDR3 is CASGNLDTRYEQYF. The sequenced CDR3 bases are TGTGCCAGCGGAAACCTCGACACCCGCTACGAG.

This clone has at least ten counts. The read comes to an end 3 residues before the CDR3 does, leaving the germline J gene to fill in the end. This rearrangement joins TRBV19 to TRBJ1-2; possibly TRBD1 for D (6 bases). V lost 5 bases, J lost 0 bases, and 13 bases lay in between. The CDR3 runs to 15 residues. Germline CDR1 is LNHDA and CDR2 is SQIVND (reference sequence). The CDR3 loop reads CASSATGSTNYGYTF. The sequenced part of the CDR3 DNA is TGTGCCAGTAGTGCCACAGGGTCCACTAACTATGGC.

Many counts were recorded for this clone. Read coverage stops 3 residues before the CDR3 terminus; the germline J gene supplies the remainder. The chain uses TRBV5-1 and TRBJ2-3; TRBD2 might be the D (6 bases). V was clipped by 1 base and J by 6 bases, with 18 bases between them. This CDR3 comprises 16 residues. Germline V CDR1 and CDR2: SGHRS, YFSETQ. The CDR3 spells CASSLRASAATDTQYF. The DNA read from the CDR3 is TGCGCCAGCAGCTTGAGGGCTAGCGCGGCCACGGATACG.

This clone was recorded many times. The missing CDR3 end, 3 residues past where the read stops, is filled in from the germline J gene. This rearrangement joins TRBV7-3 to TRBJ2-3; 14 bases align to TRBD2. The CDR3 runs to 15 residues. V lost 5 bases, J lost 4 bases, and 2 bases stayed unmatched. Germline CDR1 reads SGHTA; CDR2 reads FQGTGA. This chain's CDR3 is CASSPGLAGADTQYF. CDR3 DNA, as far as it was read: TGTGCCAGCAGCCCGGGACTAGCGGGAGCAGATACG.

This clone has at least ten counts. Read data end 3 residues before the CDR3 end; the end is taken from the germline J gene. The rearrangement links TRBV6-1 to TRBJ1-5, with 11 bases matching TRBD1. Germline-derived CDR1 and CDR2 are MNHNS and SASEGT. V trimming: 0 bases; J trimming: 6 bases; junction bases outside the gene matches: 1. CDR3 length: 15 residues. CDR3 amino acids: CASSEAGTGGQPQHF. The part of the CDR3 DNA that was read is TGTGCCAGCAGTGAAGCCGGGACAGGGGGTCAGCCC.

This clone was seen at least ten times. The DNA ends 3 residues before the CDR3 does, and the rest of the CDR3 is filled in from the germline J gene. The J gene is TRBJ2-2, the V gene TRBV6-2 or TRBV6-3; unclear D gene. The V end lost 4 bases, the J end lost 4 bases, and 4 bases lay between the germline ends. Looked up from germline, CDR1 is MNHEY and CDR2 is SVGEGT. The CDR3 consists of 12 residues. CDR3 loop: CASSFSTGELFF. CDR3 DNA, as far as it was read: TGTGCCAGCAGTTTCAGCACCGGGGAG.

This clone showed up many times. Read sequence stops 3 residues before the CDR3 end, and the germline J gene provides the missing end. The chain combines TRBV12-3 or TRBV12-4 with TRBJ2-1, with 12 bases identical to TRBD2. V gave up 5 bases and J gave up 8 bases; unmatched junction bases: 10. The CDR3 length is 16 residues. The CDR3 sequence: CASSPQGLAGRDEQFF. CDR3 bases read: TGTGCCAGCAGTCCACAGGGACTAGCGGGTAGGGATGAG.

Comments on this clone: The read comes to an end 3 residues before the CDR3 does, leaving the germline J gene to fill in the end. The V call is TRBV13, the J call TRBJ1-1; D is undetermined. Trimming removed 5 bases at V and 3 bases at J, with 10 bases between. The germline V gene encodes CDR1 PRHDT and CDR2 FYEKMQ (reference sequence). This CDR3 has 13 residues. Partial CDR3 DNA: TGTGCCAGCAGCCCTAAGCCCTACACTGAA. The encoded protein is CASSPKPYTE. The entire CDR3 reads CASSPKPYTEAFF. The full variable domain, in which reference TRBV13 and TRBJ1-1 provide the parts outside the CDR3, is AAGVIQSPRHLIKEKRETATLKCYPIPRHDTVYWYQQGPGQDPQFLISFYEKMQSDKGSIPDRFSAQQFSDYHSELNMSSLELGDSALYFCASSPKPYTEAFFGQGTRLTVV.

This clone was counted at least ten times. The read is 3 residues too short to cover the CDR3 end, so that end is filled in from the germline J gene. Other DNA sequences in the same sample also yield this CDR3. The chain uses TRBV30 and TRBJ1-5; the match to TRBD1 covers 8 bases. CDR1 GTSNPN and CDR2 SVGIG come from the germline V gene (reference sequence). V trimming: 0 bases; J trimming: 7 bases; junction bases outside the gene matches: 5. The CDR3 contains 14 residues. CDR3 DNA, as far as it was read: TGTGCCTGGAGTGTACAGGGGGGAAACCAGCCC. It translates to CAWSVQGGNQP. The whole CDR3 region reads CAWSVQGGNQPQHF.

This clone was seen many times. The CDR3 end lies 3 residues beyond the end of the read and is filled in from the germline J gene. The V call is TRBV18, the J call TRBJ2-3; 9 positions agree with TRBD2. V lost 3 bases, J lost 6 bases, and 7 bases stayed unmatched. The length of the CDR3 is 15 residues. Germline V lookup: CDR1 KGHSH, CDR2 LQKENI. This CDR3 is CASSPFSGGTDTQYF. The part of the CDR3 DNA that was read is TGTGCCAGCTCACCCTTCAGCGGGGGGACCGATACG.

This clone was observed many times. Read data end 3 residues before the CDR3 end; the end is taken from the germline J gene. The gene calls are TRBV7-9 and TRBJ1-1; D not certain. The CDR3 contains 13 residues. Germline V gives CDR1 SEHNR, CDR2 FQNEAQ (reference sequence). The V end was cut by 3 bases, the J end by 1 base, with 6 bases between. The CDR3 protein is CASSFEGNTEAFF. Partial CDR3 DNA: TGTGCCAGCAGCTTTGAAGGGAACACTGAA.

At least ten counts were recorded for this clone. Coverage ceases 3 residues before the CDR3 finishes, and the germline J gene fills in the end. The chain recombines TRBV19 with TRBJ2-3; TRBD2 matches 7 bases. The germline V gene has CDR1 LNHDA and CDR2 SQIVND (reference sequence). The CDR3 length is 14 residues. This chain's CDR3 is CASSIPGLESAQYF. The CDR3 DNA, read in part, is TGTGCCAGTAGTATCCCCGGACTAGAATCCGCG.

Note on this clone: The read stops 3 residues short of the end of the CDR3; the missing end is completed from the germline J gene. The V call is TRBV7-9, the J call TRBJ2-4; D is perhaps TRBD1 (6 bases). Germline CDR1 is SEHNR and CDR2 is FQNEAQ (reference sequence). CDR3 length equals 13 residues. The CDR3 sequence: CASSLDGGDGQYF. The sequenced CDR3 bases are TGTGCCAGCAGCTTAGATGGGGGCGATGGT.

This clone was recorded many times. The sequence runs out 3 residues before the end of the CDR3; the remainder is reconstructed from the germline J gene. J is TRBJ2-3 and V is TRBV12-3 or TRBV12-4, with 7 bases lining up with TRBD2. Trimming removed 3 bases from V and 1 base from J; junction bases left unmatched: 7. The CDR3 is made up of 16 amino acids. CDR3 bases read: TGTGCCAGCAGTTTCGGGGGGAGTGTGGGCACAGATACG. It translates to CASSFGGSVGTDT. The entire CDR3 is CASSFGGSVGTDTQYF.

This clone was counted only a few times. The junction departs from germline at one end; a sequencing error may be responsible. The CDR3 end lies 3 residues beyond the end of the read and is filled in from the germline J gene. The same CDR3 is also encoded by other DNA sequences in this sample. The V gene is TRBV7-8, the J gene TRBJ1-2; 8 nucleotides match TRBD1. The CDR3 sequence is 15 residues long. Germline lookup yields CDR1 SGHVS and CDR2 FQNEAQ. CDR3 DNA (partial): TGTGCCAGCAGCTTACAGGGGGCTAAGGACTATGGT. As protein: CASSLQGAKDYG. The full CDR3 protein is CASSLQGAKDYGYTF.

A remark on this clone: The CDR3 goes on 3 residues after the read ends, and that part is filled in from the germline J gene. This chain joins TRBV19 and TRBJ2-3, with 7 bases fitting TRBD2. Germline V gene lookup returns CDR1 LNHDA and CDR2 SQIVND (reference sequence). The CDR3 contains 13 residues. CDR3 loop: CASSGGIGETQYF. Incomplete CDR3 DNA: TGTGCCAGTTCGGGGGGAATTGGAGAGACG.